This T cell receptor beta chain was recovered during a study of blood T cell repertoires in COVID-19. This CDR3 has 11 amino acids. Trimming took 7 bases from V and 8 from J, leaving 14 bases between them. The germline CDR1 and CDR2 sequences are SQVTM and ANQGSEA. Those enrolled in Seattle joined during active infection and were followed longitudinally afterward. Using immunoSEQ multiplex PCR, the repertoire was profiled, and TCRdb retains in-frame clones only, with some absent. The sample lists 250,000 to 300,000 clones; roughly nine tenths were seen once. The receptor's source is a woman in her 30s with COVID-19, enrolled during active disease. What was sequenced was peripheral blood. The gene calls are TRBV29-1 and TRBJ1-2, with D uncertain. CDR3 nucleotide sequence: TGCAGCGGTGACTCGGGGATAGGCTACACCTTC. It translates to CSGDSGIGYTF.